A selection of T cell receptor beta chains follows, all from one sample in a study of T-cell reconstitution after alpha-beta-depleted transplantation in children. TCRdb itself ran the PCR reads through MiXCR, one entry per CDR3 protein. The sample has some 500,000 distinct CDR3 sequences, about 17% seen once. Sample: PBMCs from the stem cell graft donor, taken from the stem cell graft. The receptors were gathered from a human donor who donated a stem cell graft to a child with acute lymphoblastic leukemia. Each CDR3 is given with its conserved first and last residue. D genes are given only for firm matches. Size tells how often a clone was seen (once, few, many) or the class of an expanded clone, and some rows leave it out.

V gene: TRBV7-9; CDR3 length: 16; clone size: -; J gene: TRBJ2-5; D gene: TRBD2; CDR3 protein: CASRWGLAGFGETQYF; CDR3 DNA: TGTGCCAGCAGATGGGGGCTAGCGGGATTTGGGGAGACCCAGTACTTC
V gene: TRBV4-2; CDR3 length: 16; clone size: -; J gene: TRBJ2-1; D gene: TRBD2; CDR3 protein: CASSPSGRSSYNEQFF; CDR3 DNA: TGTGCCAGCAGCCCTAGCGGGCGGAGCTCCTACAATGAGCAGTTCTTC
V gene: TRBV20-1; CDR3 length: 13; clone size: few; J gene: TRBJ1-1; D gene: -; CDR3 protein: CSASMGDYTEAFF; CDR3 DNA: TGCAGTGCTAGTATGGGTGACTACACTGAAGCTTTCTTT
V gene: TRBV12-3/TRBV12-4; CDR3 length: 13; clone size: -; J gene: TRBJ1-1; D gene: -; CDR3 protein: CASSPGEIAEAFF; CDR3 DNA: TGTGCCAGCAGTCCAGGGGAAATCGCTGAAGCTTTCTTT
V gene: TRBV5-1; CDR3 length: 16; clone size: -; J gene: TRBJ2-3; D gene: TRBD2; CDR3 protein: CASRSGLADSTDTQYF; CDR3 DNA: TGCGCCAGCAGGTCGGGACTAGCGGACAGCACAGATACGCAGTATTTT
V gene: TRBV19; CDR3 length: 17; clone size: many; J gene: TRBJ1-2; D gene: -; CDR3 protein: CASSSPSSQGMTYGYTF; CDR3 DNA: TGTGCCAGTAGTTCGCCTTCGTCTCAGGGTATGACCTATGGCTACACCTTC
V gene: TRBV27; CDR3 length: 13; clone size: -; J gene: TRBJ1-1; D gene: -; CDR3 protein: CASSLTQGWEAFF; CDR3 DNA: TGTGCCAGCAGTTTAACACAGGGCTGGGAAGCTTTCTTT
V gene: TRBV20-1; CDR3 length: 12; clone size: -; J gene: TRBJ1-6; D gene: -; CDR3 protein: CSARDQRWPLHF; CDR3 DNA: TGCAGTGCTAGAGATCAAAGATGGCCCCTCCACTTT
V gene: TRBV3-1; CDR3 length: 16; clone size: -; J gene: TRBJ2-1; D gene: TRBD2; CDR3 protein: CASSQYTREGYNEQFF; CDR3 DNA: TGTGCCAGCAGCCAGTACACGCGGGAGGGGTACAATGAGCAGTTCTTC
V gene: TRBV20-1; CDR3 length: 14; clone size: -; J gene: TRBJ2-1; D gene: TRBD1; CDR3 protein: CSATGTGIGNEQFF; CDR3 DNA: TGCAGTGCCACCGGGACAGGGATAGGCAATGAGCAGTTCTTC
V gene: TRBV7-9; CDR3 length: 13; clone size: few; J gene: TRBJ2-3; D gene: -; CDR3 protein: CASSLASYATQYF; CDR3 DNA: TGTGCCAGCAGCTTGGCTAGTTACGCTACGCAGTATTTT
V gene: TRBV20-1; CDR3 length: 16; clone size: few; J gene: TRBJ2-7; D gene: -; CDR3 protein: CSARGGRLAETYEQYF; CDR3 DNA: TGCAGTGCTAGAGGGGGACGCTTAGCGGAAACCTACGAGCAGTACTTC
V gene: TRBV7-9; CDR3 length: 15; clone size: once; J gene: TRBJ1-2; D gene: -; CDR3 protein: CASSLFTGVNYGYTF; CDR3 DNA: TGTGCCAGCAGCTTATTTACAGGTGTTAACTATGGCTACACCTTC
V gene: TRBV12-3/TRBV12-4; CDR3 length: 17; clone size: -; J gene: TRBJ2-3; D gene: TRBD2; CDR3 protein: CASRDGLAGGYTDTQYF; CDR3 DNA: TGTGCCAGCAGAGACGGACTAGCGGGAGGATACACAGATACGCAGTATTTT
V gene: TRBV12-3/TRBV12-4; CDR3 length: 14; clone size: few; J gene: TRBJ1-5; D gene: -; CDR3 protein: CASRGDGTYQPQHF; CDR3 DNA: TGTGCCAGCAGGGGGGACGGGACCTATCAGCCCCAGCATTTT
V gene: TRBV7-9; CDR3 length: 15; clone size: -; J gene: TRBJ2-7; D gene: TRBD2; CDR3 protein: CASSYRAGPSYEQYF; CDR3 DNA: TGTGCCAGCAGCTACAGAGCGGGACCGTCCTACGAGCAGTACTTC
V gene: TRBV5-1; CDR3 length: 15; clone size: few; J gene: TRBJ2-2; D gene: -; CDR3 protein: CASSLQSVSTGELFF; CDR3 DNA: TGCGCCAGCAGCTTACAGTCCGTCTCCACCGGGGAGCTGTTTTTT
V gene: TRBV12-3/TRBV12-4; CDR3 length: 14; clone size: -; J gene: TRBJ1-1; D gene: TRBD1; CDR3 protein: CASSSGGAFTEAFF; CDR3 DNA: TGTGCCAGCAGTTCAGGGGGCGCATTCACTGAAGCTTTCTTT
V gene: TRBV5-5; CDR3 length: 15; clone size: -; J gene: TRBJ1-5; D gene: -; CDR3 protein: CASSSGQVSNQPQHF; CDR3 DNA: TGTGCCAGCAGCTCCGGACAAGTTAGCAATCAGCCCCAGCATTTT
V gene: TRBV6-2/TRBV6-3; CDR3 length: 14; clone size: few; J gene: TRBJ2-2; D gene: -; CDR3 protein: CASSYSSGIGELFF; CDR3 DNA: TGTGCCAGCAGTTACTCGAGTGGGATCGGGGAGCTGTTTTTT
V gene: TRBV10-3; CDR3 length: 14; clone size: many; J gene: TRBJ2-3; D gene: -; CDR3 protein: CAISEGGMTDTQYF; CDR3 DNA: TGTGCCATCAGTGAAGGCGGGATGACAGATACGCAGTATTTT
V gene: TRBV6-1; CDR3 length: 15; clone size: -; J gene: TRBJ2-7; D gene: -; CDR3 protein: CASSETGEGVYEQYF; CDR3 DNA: TGTGCCAGCAGTGAAACAGGGGAGGGGGTCTACGAGCAGTACTTC
V gene: TRBV12-3/TRBV12-4; CDR3 length: 11; clone size: few; J gene: TRBJ2-7; D gene: -; CDR3 protein: CASSTKDEQYF; CDR3 DNA: TGTGCCAGCAGCACGAAGGACGAGCAGTACTTC
V gene: TRBV7-3; CDR3 length: 14; clone size: -; J gene: TRBJ2-3; D gene: -; CDR3 protein: CASSFQSSTDTQYF; CDR3 DNA: TGTGCCAGCAGCTTTCAATCTAGCACAGATACGCAGTATTTT
V gene: TRBV19; CDR3 length: 15; clone size: few; J gene: TRBJ1-5; D gene: TRBD1; CDR3 protein: CASSTIGQGSQPQHF; CDR3 DNA: TGTGCCAGTAGTACCATAGGACAGGGCAGCCAGCCCCAGCATTTT
V gene: TRBV6-5; CDR3 length: 17; clone size: -; J gene: TRBJ2-1; D gene: TRBD1; CDR3 protein: CASSYRPYRGRFDEQFF; CDR3 DNA: TGTGCCAGCAGTTACCGACCTTACAGGGGGCGCTTCGATGAGCAGTTCTTC
V gene: TRBV7-2; CDR3 length: 17; clone size: few; J gene: TRBJ2-2; D gene: -; CDR3 protein: CASIPSPLAPNTGELFF; CDR3 DNA: TGTGCCAGCATTCCTTCCCCACTAGCCCCCAACACCGGGGAGCTGTTTTTT
V gene: TRBV12-3/TRBV12-4; CDR3 length: 17; clone size: few; J gene: TRBJ1-1; D gene: -; CDR3 protein: CASSPHLEGESNTEAFF; CDR3 DNA: TGTGCCAGCAGTCCCCATTTGGAGGGGGAGTCGAACACTGAAGCTTTCTTT
V gene: TRBV5-1; CDR3 length: 16; clone size: -; J gene: TRBJ2-2; D gene: TRBD2; CDR3 protein: CASSLVSSGSSGELFF; CDR3 DNA: TGCGCCAGCAGCTTGGTTAGTAGCGGGAGTTCCGGGGAGCTGTTTTTT
V gene: TRBV27; CDR3 length: 15; clone size: few; J gene: TRBJ2-3; D gene: -; CDR3 protein: CASSPYTASTDTQYF; CDR3 DNA: TGTGCCAGCAGTCCGTACACCGCTAGCACAGATACGCAGTATTTT
V gene: TRBV5-1; CDR3 length: 15; clone size: few; J gene: TRBJ2-3; D gene: TRBD2; CDR3 protein: CASSFSGYSTDTQYF; CDR3 DNA: TGCGCCAGCAGCTTTAGCGGGTACAGCACAGATACGCAGTATTTT
V gene: TRBV25-1; CDR3 length: 11; clone size: few; J gene: TRBJ2-7; D gene: -; CDR3 protein: CASSEHREQYF; CDR3 DNA: TGTGCCAGCAGTGAACACCGAGAACAGTACTTC
V gene: TRBV20-1; CDR3 length: 14; clone size: -; J gene: TRBJ1-2; D gene: TRBD1; CDR3 protein: CSARSQGRDRGYTF; CDR3 DNA: TGCAGTGCTAGATCACAGGGGAGGGACCGAGGCTACACCTTC
V gene: TRBV19; CDR3 length: 12; clone size: few; J gene: TRBJ1-1; D gene: -; CDR3 protein: CASSFVNTEAFF; CDR3 DNA: TGTGCCAGTAGCTTCGTGAACACTGAAGCTTTCTTT
V gene: TRBV5-1; CDR3 length: 15; clone size: few; J gene: TRBJ1-1; D gene: -; CDR3 protein: CASSLRGTLNTEAFF; CDR3 DNA: TGCGCCAGCAGCTTGCGCGGGACACTGAACACTGAAGCTTTCTTT
V gene: TRBV6-5; CDR3 length: 14; clone size: few; J gene: TRBJ2-3; D gene: -; CDR3 protein: CASSYGAGADTQYF; CDR3 DNA: TGTGCCAGCAGTTACGGGGCAGGGGCAGATACGCAGTATTTT
V gene: TRBV5-1; CDR3 length: 19; clone size: -; J gene: TRBJ2-1; D gene: -; CDR3 protein: CASSLHRWEGTIPYNEQFF; CDR3 DNA: TGCGCCAGCAGCTTGCATCGGTGGGAGGGGACAATCCCCTACAATGAGCAGTTCTTC
V gene: TRBV5-6; CDR3 length: 13; clone size: -; J gene: TRBJ2-5; D gene: -; CDR3 protein: CASTLGPQETQYF; CDR3 DNA: TGTGCCAGCACCTTGGGGCCGCAAGAGACCCAGTACTTC
V gene: TRBV7-9; CDR3 length: 16; clone size: few; J gene: TRBJ1-1; D gene: -; CDR3 protein: CASSRISGRLNTEAFF; CDR3 DNA: TGTGCCAGCAGCCGAATTTCGGGACGGTTGAACACTGAAGCTTTCTTT
V gene: TRBV18; CDR3 length: 14; clone size: few; J gene: TRBJ2-2; D gene: -; CDR3 protein: CASSPILVTGELFF; CDR3 DNA: TGTGCCAGCTCACCAATACTAGTGACCGGGGAGCTGTTTTTT
V gene: TRBV5-1; CDR3 length: 15; clone size: few; J gene: TRBJ2-3; D gene: TRBD1; CDR3 protein: CASSIPGGVPDTQYF; CDR3 DNA: TGCGCCAGCAGCATTCCAGGGGGCGTCCCAGATACGCAGTATTTT
V gene: TRBV20-1; CDR3 length: 17; clone size: -; J gene: TRBJ2-1; D gene: TRBD2; CDR3 protein: CCARGPRLAGVTNEQFF; CDR3 DNA: TGCTGTGCTAGAGGGCCCAGGCTAGCGGGAGTCACGAATGAGCAGTTCTTC
V gene: TRBV3-1; CDR3 length: 16; clone size: -; J gene: TRBJ2-7; D gene: TRBD1; CDR3 protein: CASSQEGQGAPYEQYF; CDR3 DNA: TGTGCCAGCAGCCAAGAGGGGCAGGGGGCCCCCTACGAGCAGTACTTC
V gene: TRBV7-2; CDR3 length: 15; clone size: few; J gene: TRBJ1-5; D gene: TRBD1; CDR3 protein: CASSPQGDSNQPQHF; CDR3 DNA: TGTGCCAGCAGCCCTCAGGGGGATAGCAATCAGCCCCAGCATTTT
V gene: TRBV6-1; CDR3 length: 17; clone size: few; J gene: TRBJ1-5; D gene: TRBD1; CDR3 protein: CASPARDRGRSNQPQHF; CDR3 DNA: TGTGCCAGCCCCGCTAGGGACAGGGGACGGAGCAATCAGCCCCAGCATTTT
V gene: TRBV12-3/TRBV12-4; CDR3 length: 16; clone size: -; J gene: TRBJ1-2; D gene: -; CDR3 protein: CASSYDLAGANYGYTF; CDR3 DNA: TGTGCCAGCAGTTATGACTTGGCAGGGGCTAACTATGGCTACACCTTC
V gene: TRBV12-3/TRBV12-4; CDR3 length: 16; clone size: -; J gene: TRBJ2-7; D gene: -; CDR3 protein: CASSFGDWSESYEQYF; CDR3 DNA: TGTGCCAGCAGTTTTGGAGACTGGTCCGAGTCCTACGAGCAGTACTTC